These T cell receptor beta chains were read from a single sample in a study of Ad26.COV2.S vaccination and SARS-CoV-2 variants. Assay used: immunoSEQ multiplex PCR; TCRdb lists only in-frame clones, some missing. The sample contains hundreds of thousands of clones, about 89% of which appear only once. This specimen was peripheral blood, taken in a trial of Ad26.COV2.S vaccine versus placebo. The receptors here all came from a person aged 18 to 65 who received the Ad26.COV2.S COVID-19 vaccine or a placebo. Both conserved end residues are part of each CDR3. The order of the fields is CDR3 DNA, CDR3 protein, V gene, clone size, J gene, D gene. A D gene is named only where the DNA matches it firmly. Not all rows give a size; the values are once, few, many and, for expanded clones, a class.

CDR3nt: TGCGCCAGCAGAACCCCCCCCGAGCCCGAGACGGGGAATAATGAAAAACTGTTTTTT; CDR3aa: CASRTPPEPETGNNEKLFF; v_gene: TRBV10-2; abundance: .; j_gene: TRBJ1-4; d_gene: .
CDR3nt: TGTGCCAGCTCGTCTCTAGCGCTCGACGAGCAGTACTTC; CDR3aa: CASSSLALDEQYF; v_gene: TRBV18; abundance: .; j_gene: TRBJ2-7; d_gene: .
CDR3nt: TGTGCCAGCAGTCCCCCCGGGGGTCACGGCTACACCTTC; CDR3aa: CASSPPGGHGYTF; v_gene: TRBV2; abundance: .; j_gene: TRBJ1-2; d_gene: .
CDR3nt: TGTGCCAGTAGCGCCCAGCCCCAAGAGACCCAGTACTTC; CDR3aa: CASSAQPQETQYF; v_gene: TRBV19; abundance: .; j_gene: TRBJ2-5; d_gene: .
CDR3nt: TGCAGTGCTAGTGAGGGGATAAACACTGAAGCTTTCTTT; CDR3aa: CSASEGINTEAFF; v_gene: TRBV20-1; abundance: .; j_gene: TRBJ1-1; d_gene: .
CDR3nt: TGTGCCAGCAGCAAGGGGGACAGGGGAGGAGGTCAGCCCCAGCATTTT; CDR3aa: CASSKGDRGGGQPQHF; v_gene: TRBV5-5; abundance: once; j_gene: TRBJ1-5; d_gene: TRBD1
CDR3nt: TGTGCCAGCAGCTGGGGACATAAATTCGCTGAAGCTTTCTTT; CDR3aa: CASSWGHKFAEAFF; v_gene: TRBV11-2; abundance: .; j_gene: TRBJ1-1; d_gene: .
CDR3nt: TGTGCCAGCAGCTTAATGGCATTGAGGGACACTGAAGCTTTCTTT; CDR3aa: CASSLMALRDTEAFF; v_gene: TRBV7-2; abundance: .; j_gene: TRBJ1-1; d_gene: .
CDR3nt: TGTGCCAGCTCACTCCGACAGGGGATCAATCAGCCCCAGCATTTT; CDR3aa: CASSLRQGINQPQHF; v_gene: TRBV18; abundance: .; j_gene: TRBJ1-5; d_gene: TRBD1
CDR3nt: TGTGCCAGCAGCCCGGACAGCTCGCCCTATGGCTACACCTTC; CDR3aa: CASSPDSSPYGYTF; v_gene: TRBV5-4; abundance: .; j_gene: TRBJ1-2; d_gene: .
CDR3nt: TGTGCCAGCAGCTTCAGGGGAGGGGGTGATGAAAAACTGTTTTTT; CDR3aa: CASSFRGGGDEKLFF; v_gene: TRBV7-9; abundance: .; j_gene: TRBJ1-4; d_gene: .
CDR3nt: TGTGCCAGCAGTATTGACCGGGACAGGGGGAATGAGCAGTTCTTC; CDR3aa: CASSIDRDRGNEQFF; v_gene: TRBV7-9; abundance: .; j_gene: TRBJ2-1; d_gene: TRBD1
CDR3nt: TGTGCCAGCAATACACAGGGGTGGGGTAATGAAAAACTGTTTTTT; CDR3aa: CASNTQGWGNEKLFF; v_gene: TRBV28; abundance: .; j_gene: TRBJ1-4; d_gene: TRBD1
CDR3nt: TGTGCCAGCAGTACTTGGGAGAACACTGAAGCTTTCTTT; CDR3aa: CASSTWENTEAFF; v_gene: TRBV12-3/TRBV12-4; abundance: .; j_gene: TRBJ1-1; d_gene: .
CDR3nt: TGTGCCAGCAGTTTAGGTTTTGAGCGACAGCAGTTCTTC; CDR3aa: CASSLGFERQQFF; v_gene: TRBV12-3/TRBV12-4; abundance: .; j_gene: TRBJ2-1; d_gene: .
CDR3nt: TGTGCCAGCACTTTTGACGGGTACGGTGAGCAGTTCTTC; CDR3aa: CASTFDGYGEQFF; v_gene: TRBV6-6; abundance: .; j_gene: TRBJ2-1; d_gene: .
CDR3nt: TGTGCCAGCGTACAGTGGGGGACTGAAGCTTTCTTT; CDR3aa: CASVQWGTEAFF; v_gene: TRBV6-5; abundance: .; j_gene: TRBJ1-1; d_gene: .
CDR3nt: TGTGCCAGCAGTTACTCCACCAGGGTGGGTGAAAAACTGTTTTTT; CDR3aa: CASSYSTRVGEKLFF; v_gene: TRBV6-6; abundance: .; j_gene: TRBJ1-4; d_gene: .
CDR3nt: TGTGCCAGCAGTGACCAGGGGGTGAGATACAATGAGCAGTTCTTC; CDR3aa: CASSDQGVRYNEQFF; v_gene: TRBV2; abundance: .; j_gene: TRBJ2-1; d_gene: TRBD1
CDR3nt: TGTGCCAGCAGTGAGGCAGGGGACTACGAGCAGTACTTC; CDR3aa: CASSEAGDYEQYF; v_gene: TRBV2; abundance: .; j_gene: TRBJ2-7; d_gene: .
CDR3nt: TGCGCCAGCAGCCAAGATTTCACCCTGGAACAGCCCCAGCATTTT; CDR3aa: CASSQDFTLEQPQHF; v_gene: TRBV4-3; abundance: .; j_gene: TRBJ1-5; d_gene: .
CDR3nt: TGTGCCAGCAGCTTAGATGGGGGCTACAATGAGCAGTTCTTC; CDR3aa: CASSLDGGYNEQFF; v_gene: TRBV7-9; abundance: .; j_gene: TRBJ2-1; d_gene: .
CDR3nt: TGTGCCAGCAGCTATTGGGGAGACTCTGGCTACACCTTC; CDR3aa: CASSYWGDSGYTF; v_gene: TRBV7-2; abundance: .; j_gene: TRBJ1-2; d_gene: .
CDR3nt: TGTGCCAGCAGTTTCGCTGGGCATAGCAATCAGCCCCAGCATTTT; CDR3aa: CASSFAGHSNQPQHF; v_gene: TRBV28; abundance: .; j_gene: TRBJ1-5; d_gene: .
CDR3nt: TGCGCCAGCAGCTTGGACAGCGGGGGGACCTACGAGCAGTACTTC; CDR3aa: CASSLDSGGTYEQYF; v_gene: TRBV5-1; abundance: .; j_gene: TRBJ2-7; d_gene: TRBD2
CDR3nt: TGTGCCAGCTCACCGTTCGGCGTGGATGAAAAACTGTTTTTT; CDR3aa: CASSPFGVDEKLFF; v_gene: TRBV18; abundance: .; j_gene: TRBJ1-4; d_gene: .
CDR3nt: TGTGCCAGCAGCCAAACGCGACAGACTAATTCACCCCTCCACTTT; CDR3aa: CASSQTRQTNSPLHF; v_gene: TRBV7-2; abundance: few; j_gene: TRBJ1-6; d_gene: .
CDR3nt: TGTGCCAGCAGCACCCTAGACCGTTCGGGGAATTCACCCCTCCACTTT; CDR3aa: CASSTLDRSGNSPLHF; v_gene: TRBV28; abundance: .; j_gene: TRBJ1-6; d_gene: .
CDR3nt: TGCAGCGTTGAAACCGAGAACTATGGCTACACCTTC; CDR3aa: CSVETENYGYTF; v_gene: TRBV29-1; abundance: few; j_gene: TRBJ1-2; d_gene: .
CDR3nt: TGTGCATCAGGGAAAGGCACTGAAGCTTTCTTT; CDR3aa: CASGKGTEAFF; v_gene: TRBV2; abundance: .; j_gene: TRBJ1-1; d_gene: .
CDR3nt: TGTGCCAGCAGCTTGGCGGGACAGGGCGGAAATGAGCAGTTCTTC; CDR3aa: CASSLAGQGGNEQFF; v_gene: TRBV5-5; abundance: .; j_gene: TRBJ2-1; d_gene: TRBD1